The clone carrying this T cell receptor beta chain has only a few counts. Profiled with immunoSEQ multiplex PCR; TCRdb holds only in-frame clones, not every one. The table shows some 270,000 clones, with roughly 80% occurring only once. It was during active infection that Seattle patients were enrolled and then longitudinally followed. After removal of 4 bases from V and 3 bases from J, the junction contained 4 bases not matched to a gene. The germline V gene has CDR1 LGHDT and CDR2 YNNKEL (reference sequence). The CDR3 runs 15 residues. The record originates from a study of blood T cell repertoires in COVID-19. Study details: Some COVID-19 samples were acute and others convalescent; all came from the United States, Italy and Spain.

Sequencing was done on a sample of peripheral blood. The chain uses TRBV3-1 (or the pseudogene TRBV3-2) and TRBJ1-2; 11 bases line up with TRBD1. The TCR was taken from a person in their 70s with COVID-19, enrolled during active disease. CDR3 sequence (DNA): TGTGCCAGCAGCCCCTGGACAGGGGGCGACTATGGCTACACCTTC. Translation: CASSPWTGGDYGYTF.